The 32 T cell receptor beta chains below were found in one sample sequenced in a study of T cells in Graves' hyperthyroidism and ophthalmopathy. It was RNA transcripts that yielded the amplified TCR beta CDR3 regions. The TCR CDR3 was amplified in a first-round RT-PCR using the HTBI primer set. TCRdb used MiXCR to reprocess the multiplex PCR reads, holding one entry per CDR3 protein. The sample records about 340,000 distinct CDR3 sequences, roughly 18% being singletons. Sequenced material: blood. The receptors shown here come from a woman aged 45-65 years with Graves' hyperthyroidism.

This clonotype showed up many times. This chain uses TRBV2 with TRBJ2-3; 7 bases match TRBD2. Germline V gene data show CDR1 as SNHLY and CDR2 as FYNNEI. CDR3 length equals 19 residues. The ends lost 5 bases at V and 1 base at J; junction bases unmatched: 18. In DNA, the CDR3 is TGTGCCAGCAGTTACGGAGCTAAACAGAATCTAGCGGGCACAGATACGCAGTATTTT. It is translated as CASSYGAKQNLAGTDTQYF. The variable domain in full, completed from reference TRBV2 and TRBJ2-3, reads EPEVTQTPSHQVTQMGQEVILRCVPISNHLYFYWYRQILGQKVEFLVSFYNNEISEKSEIFDDQFSVERPDGSNFTLKIRSTKLEDSAMYFCASSYGAKQNLAGTDTQYFGPGTRLTVL.

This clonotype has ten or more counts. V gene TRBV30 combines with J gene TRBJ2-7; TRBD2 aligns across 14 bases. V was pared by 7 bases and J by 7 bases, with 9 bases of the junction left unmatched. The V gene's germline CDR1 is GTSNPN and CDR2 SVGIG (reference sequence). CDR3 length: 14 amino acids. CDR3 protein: CASSGLAGVGEQYF. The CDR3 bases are TGTGCCTCATCGGGACTAGCGGGAGTAGGGGAGCAGTACTTC. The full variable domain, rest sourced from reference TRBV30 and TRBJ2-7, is SQTIHQWPATLVQPVGSPLSLECTVEGTSNPNLYWYRQAAGRGLQLLFYSVGIGQISSEVPQNLSASRPQDRQFILSSKKLLLSDSGFYLCASSGLAGVGEQYFGPGTRLTVT.

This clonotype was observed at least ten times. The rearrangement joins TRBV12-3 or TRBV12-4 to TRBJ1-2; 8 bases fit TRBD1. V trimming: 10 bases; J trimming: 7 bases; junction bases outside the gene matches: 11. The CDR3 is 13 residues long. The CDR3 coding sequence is TGTGCCACTACTGGAGGGACAGGAATTGGCTACACCTTC. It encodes CATTGGTGIGYTF.

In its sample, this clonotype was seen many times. The CDR3 loop is CASRVRRDNEQFF. The CDR3 DNA reads as TGTGCCAGCAGGGTTCGGCGGGACAATGAGCAGTTCTTC. The chain links TRBV2 to TRBJ2-1, with a tentative D call TRBD2 (5 bases). This CDR3 has 13 amino acids. Germline CDR1 reads SNHLY; CDR2 reads FYNNEI. Trimming took off 6 bases at V and 5 bases at J, with 11 bases between the two ends.

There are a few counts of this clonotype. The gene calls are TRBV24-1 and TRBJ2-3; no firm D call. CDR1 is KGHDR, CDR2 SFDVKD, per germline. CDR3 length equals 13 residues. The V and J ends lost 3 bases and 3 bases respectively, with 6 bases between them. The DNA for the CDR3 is TGTGCCACCAGTGATGATAATACAGATACGCAGTATTTT. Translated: CATSDDNTDTQYF.

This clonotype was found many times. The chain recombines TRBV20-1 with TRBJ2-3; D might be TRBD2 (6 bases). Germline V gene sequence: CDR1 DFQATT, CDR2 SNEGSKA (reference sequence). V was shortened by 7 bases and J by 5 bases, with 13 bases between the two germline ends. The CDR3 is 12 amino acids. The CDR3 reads CSGLSGGDTQYF. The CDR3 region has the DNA TGCAGTGGACTTAGCGGCGGAGATACGCAGTATTTT.

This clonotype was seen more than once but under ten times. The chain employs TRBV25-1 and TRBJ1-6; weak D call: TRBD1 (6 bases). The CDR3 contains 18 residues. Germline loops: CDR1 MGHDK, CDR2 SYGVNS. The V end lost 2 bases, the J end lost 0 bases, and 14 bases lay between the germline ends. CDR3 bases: TGTGCCAGCAGTGAAATGGGGGGGCTGAGCTCCTATAATTCACCCCTCCACTTT. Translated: CASSEMGGLSSYNSPLHF.

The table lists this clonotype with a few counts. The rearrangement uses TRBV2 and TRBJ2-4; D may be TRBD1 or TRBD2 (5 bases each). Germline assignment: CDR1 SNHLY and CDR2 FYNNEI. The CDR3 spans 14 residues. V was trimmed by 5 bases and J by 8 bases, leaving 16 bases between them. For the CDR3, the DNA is TGTGCCAGCAGTTACCTAGGGACGTCGGACATTCAGTACTTC. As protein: CASSYLGTSDIQYF.

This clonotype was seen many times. The CDR3 coding sequence is TGTGCCAGCAGCTGGGGACTGGGGAACACTGAAGCTTTCTTT. Translated: CASSWGLGNTEAFF. The chain carries TRBV5-6 and TRBJ1-1, with a possible D match to TRBD1 (5 bases). Deletions cut 3 bases from V and 1 base from J, with 10 bases between. The CDR3 has 14 residues. Per the germline V gene, CDR1 is SGHDT and CDR2 is YYEEEE.

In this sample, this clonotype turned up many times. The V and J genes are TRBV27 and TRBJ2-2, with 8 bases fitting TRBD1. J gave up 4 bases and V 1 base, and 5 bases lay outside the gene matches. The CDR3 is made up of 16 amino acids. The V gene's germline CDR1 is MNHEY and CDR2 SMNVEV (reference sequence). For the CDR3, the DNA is TGTGCCAGCAGTTTATATGGACAGGGAGCCACCGGGGAGCTGTTTTTT. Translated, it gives CASSLYGQGATGELFF.

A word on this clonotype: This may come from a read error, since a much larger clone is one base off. Here the CDR3 reads CASRRRAGGPNEQYF. Here the CDR3 DNA reads TGTGCCAGCAGGCGGCGAGCAGGGGGGCCCAATGAGCAGTACTTC. This chain links TRBV2 with TRBJ2-7, with D perhaps TRBD1 (7 bases). CDR3 length: 15 amino acids. V lost 6 bases and J lost 7, with 22 bases in between. CDR1 and CDR2 from the germline V gene are SNHLY and FYNNEI.

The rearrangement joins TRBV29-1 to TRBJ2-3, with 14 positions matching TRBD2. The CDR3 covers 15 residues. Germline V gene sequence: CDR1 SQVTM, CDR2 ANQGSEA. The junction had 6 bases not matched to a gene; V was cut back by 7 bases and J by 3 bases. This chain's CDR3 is CSGGTSGGPTDTQYF. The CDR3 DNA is TGCAGCGGCGGGACTAGCGGGGGACCGACAGATACGCAGTATTTT.

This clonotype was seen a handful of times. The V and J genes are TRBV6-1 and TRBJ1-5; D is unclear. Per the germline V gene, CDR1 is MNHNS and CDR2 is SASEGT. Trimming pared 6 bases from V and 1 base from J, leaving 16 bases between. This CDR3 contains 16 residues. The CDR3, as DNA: TGTGCCAGCAGCCAACGGACGGGAATCAGCAATCAGCCCCAGCATTTT. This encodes CASSQRTGISNQPQHF.

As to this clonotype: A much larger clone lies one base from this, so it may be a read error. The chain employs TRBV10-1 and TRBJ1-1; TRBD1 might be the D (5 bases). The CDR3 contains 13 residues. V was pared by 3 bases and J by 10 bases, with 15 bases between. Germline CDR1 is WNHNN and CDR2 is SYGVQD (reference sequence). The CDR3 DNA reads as TGCGCCAGCAGTGACGGGGACCCCTCAGGAGCTTTCTTT. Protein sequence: CASSDGDPSGAFF.

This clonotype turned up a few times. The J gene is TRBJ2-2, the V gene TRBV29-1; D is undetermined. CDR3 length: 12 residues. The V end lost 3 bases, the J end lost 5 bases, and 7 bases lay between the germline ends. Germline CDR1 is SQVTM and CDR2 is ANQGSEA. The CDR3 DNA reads TGCAGCGTTGATCATAGTACCGGGGAGCTGTTTTTT. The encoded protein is CSVDHSTGELFF.

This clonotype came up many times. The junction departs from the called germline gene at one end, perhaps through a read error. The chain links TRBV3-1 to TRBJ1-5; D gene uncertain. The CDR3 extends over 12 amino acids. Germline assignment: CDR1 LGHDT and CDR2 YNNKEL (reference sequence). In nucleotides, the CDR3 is TGCGCCAGCAGCCAAGGTGATCAGCCCCAGCATTTT. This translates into CASSQGDQPQHF.

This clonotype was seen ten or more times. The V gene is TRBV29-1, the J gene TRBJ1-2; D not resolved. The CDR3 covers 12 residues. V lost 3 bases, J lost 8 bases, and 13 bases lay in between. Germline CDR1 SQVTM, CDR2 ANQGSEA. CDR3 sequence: CSVDGAGSGYTF. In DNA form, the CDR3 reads TGCAGCGTTGACGGAGCGGGCTCGGGCTACACCTTC.

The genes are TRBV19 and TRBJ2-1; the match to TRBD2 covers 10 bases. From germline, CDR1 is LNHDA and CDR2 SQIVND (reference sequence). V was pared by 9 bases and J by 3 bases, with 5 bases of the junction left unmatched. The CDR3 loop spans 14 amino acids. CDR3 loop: CASQGLADYNEQFF. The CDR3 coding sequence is TGTGCCAGCCAAGGACTAGCGGACTACAATGAGCAGTTCTTC.

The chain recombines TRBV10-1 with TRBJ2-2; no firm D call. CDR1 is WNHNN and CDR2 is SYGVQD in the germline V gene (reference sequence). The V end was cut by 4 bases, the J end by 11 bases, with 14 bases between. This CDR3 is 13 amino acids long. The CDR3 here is CASSGRNRRELFF. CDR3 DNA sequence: TGCGCCAGCAGTGGAAGAAACAGACGAGAGCTGTTTTTT.

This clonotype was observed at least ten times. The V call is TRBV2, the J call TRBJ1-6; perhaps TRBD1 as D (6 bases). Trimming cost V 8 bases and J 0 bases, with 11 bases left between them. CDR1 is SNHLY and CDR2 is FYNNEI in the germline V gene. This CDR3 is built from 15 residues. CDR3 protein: CASSGASSYNSPLHF. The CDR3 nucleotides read TGTGCCAGCTCAGGGGCAAGCTCCTATAATTCACCCCTCCACTTT.

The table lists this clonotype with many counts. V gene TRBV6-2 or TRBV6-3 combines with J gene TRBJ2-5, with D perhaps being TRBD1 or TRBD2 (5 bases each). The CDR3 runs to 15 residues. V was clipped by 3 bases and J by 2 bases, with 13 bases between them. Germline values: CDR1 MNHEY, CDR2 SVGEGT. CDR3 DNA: TGTGCCAGCAGTTATTTGGATGGGGGTCAAGAGACCCAGTACTTC. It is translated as CASSYLDGGQETQYF.

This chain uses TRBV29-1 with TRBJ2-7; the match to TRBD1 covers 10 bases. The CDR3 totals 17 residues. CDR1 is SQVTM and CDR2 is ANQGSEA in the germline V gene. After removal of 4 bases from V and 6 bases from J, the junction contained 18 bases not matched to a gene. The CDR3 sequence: CSVAPLERQGATFEQYV. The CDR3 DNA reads TGCAGCGTTGCCCCTCTAGAAAGACAGGGGGCGACGTTCGAGCAGTACGTC.

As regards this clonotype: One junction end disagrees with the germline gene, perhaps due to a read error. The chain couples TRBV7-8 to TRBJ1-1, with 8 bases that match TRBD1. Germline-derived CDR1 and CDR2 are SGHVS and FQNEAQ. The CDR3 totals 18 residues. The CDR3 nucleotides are TGCGCCAGCAGCCAAGAGTTGGCAGGGGGCTTTTTAGTCTCTGAAGCTTTCTTT. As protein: CASSQELAGGFLVSEAFF.

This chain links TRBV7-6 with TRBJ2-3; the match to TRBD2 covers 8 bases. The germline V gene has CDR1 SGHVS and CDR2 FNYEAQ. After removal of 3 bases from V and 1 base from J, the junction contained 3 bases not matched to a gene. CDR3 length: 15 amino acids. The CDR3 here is CASSLTSAGTDTQYF. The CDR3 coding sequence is TGTGCCAGCAGCTTGACTAGCGCCGGCACAGATACGCAGTATTTT.

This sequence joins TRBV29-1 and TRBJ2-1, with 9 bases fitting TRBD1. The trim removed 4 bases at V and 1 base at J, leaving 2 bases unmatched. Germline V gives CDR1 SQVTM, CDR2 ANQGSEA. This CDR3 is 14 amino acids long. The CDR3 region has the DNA TGCAGCGTTGGACAGGGGGGGTCCTACAATGAGCAGTTCTTC. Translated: CSVGQGGSYNEQFF.

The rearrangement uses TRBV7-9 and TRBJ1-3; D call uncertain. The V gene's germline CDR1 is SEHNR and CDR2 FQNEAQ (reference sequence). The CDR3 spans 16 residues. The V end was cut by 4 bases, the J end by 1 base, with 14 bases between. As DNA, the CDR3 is TGTGCCAGCAGCTCATGGACCCGGCGGTCTGGAAACACCATATATTTT. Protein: CASSSWTRRSGNTIYF.

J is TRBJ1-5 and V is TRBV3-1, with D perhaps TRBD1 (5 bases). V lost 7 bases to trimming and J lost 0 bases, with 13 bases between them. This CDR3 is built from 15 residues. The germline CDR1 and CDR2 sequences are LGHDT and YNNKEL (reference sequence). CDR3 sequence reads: CASTYTGGSNQPQHF. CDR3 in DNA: TGTGCCAGCACTTACACGGGGGGTAGCAATCAGCCCCAGCATTTT.

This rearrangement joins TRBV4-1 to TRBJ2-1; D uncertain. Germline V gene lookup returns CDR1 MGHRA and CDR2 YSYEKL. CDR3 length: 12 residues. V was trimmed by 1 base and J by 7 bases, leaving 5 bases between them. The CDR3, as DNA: TGCGCCAGCAGCCAAGGAGTTAATGAGCAGTTCTTC. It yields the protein CASSQGVNEQFF.

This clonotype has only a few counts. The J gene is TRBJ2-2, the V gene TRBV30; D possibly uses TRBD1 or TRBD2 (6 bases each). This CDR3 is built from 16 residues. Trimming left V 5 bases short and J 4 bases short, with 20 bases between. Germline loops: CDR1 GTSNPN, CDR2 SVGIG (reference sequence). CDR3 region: CAWWDQGRMGTGELFF. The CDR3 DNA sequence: TGTGCCTGGTGGGACCAGGGGAGGATGGGCACCGGGGAGCTGTTTTTT.

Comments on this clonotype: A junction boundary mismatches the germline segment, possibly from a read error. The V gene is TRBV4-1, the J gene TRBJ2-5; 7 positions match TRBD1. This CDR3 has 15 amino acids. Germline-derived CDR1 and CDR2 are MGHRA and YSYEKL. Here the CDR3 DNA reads TGCGCCGGCAGCCTCATTCCGGGACAGCCGGAGACCCAGTACTTC. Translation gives CAGSLIPGQPETQYF.

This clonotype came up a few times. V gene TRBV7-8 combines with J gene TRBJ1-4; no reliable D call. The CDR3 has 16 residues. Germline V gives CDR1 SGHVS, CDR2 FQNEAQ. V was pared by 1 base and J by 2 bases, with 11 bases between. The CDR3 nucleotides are TGTGCCAGCAGCTTAGGTGTACAAACGACTAATGAAAAACTGTTTTTT. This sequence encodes CASSLGVQTTNEKLFF.

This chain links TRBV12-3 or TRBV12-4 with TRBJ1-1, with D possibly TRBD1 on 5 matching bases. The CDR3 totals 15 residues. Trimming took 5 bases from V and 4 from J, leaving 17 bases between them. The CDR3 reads CASSPLFAGPTEAFF. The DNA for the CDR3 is TGTGCCAGCAGTCCCCTCTTTGCGGGGCCCACTGAAGCTTTCTTT.